The T cell receptor (beta chain) under discussion was sequenced for a study of identical twins (dated by TCRdb to 2016 to 2017). Regarding the complete study: To test whether fetal clonotypes persist, this study deep-sequenced TCR alpha and beta repertoires from monozygotic twins, from unrelated adults of various ages, and from cord blood. To rule out contamination, the twin experiments were replicated at different times with different library preparation protocols. Overall study results and their limits: Out-of-frame TCR alpha sharing in monozygotic twins was systematically underestimated by recombination models, whereas sharing between unrelated individuals was in agreement with the recombination models. Invariant T cells such as MAIT and iNKT could partly confound zero-insertion analyses, though diverse VJ usage argued against this for most clonotypes. Conclusions relied on cross-sectional statistical analysis, since the same donors could not be followed over many years. Compared with coincidental sharing between unrelated individuals, out-of-frame TCR alpha sequences shared between twins had an excess of sequences with low generation probability. Fewer insertions were carried by abundant cord blood beta clonotypes, a similar but weaker trend appeared in young adult naive repertoires, and no such trend appeared in memory repertoires. In beta out-of-frame sequences, excess twin sharing was weaker, because having fewer shared sequences lowered the signal-to-noise ratio.

Only healthy Caucasian donors were included. The twin cohort comprised three pairs of female monozygotic twins, all aged about 18 to 29 years. Positive isolation kits from Invitrogen were used to isolate the CD4+ and CD8+ T cell populations. Library preparation was by 5' RACE. The sequencer listed for this sample is Illumina HiSeq 2000. Template switching introduced a universal primer binding site; the final cDNA contained a unique molecular identifier, enabling accurate counting of TCR cDNA molecules. Specific primers in the conserved constant-segment region were used to synthesize first-strand cDNA for the TCR alpha and beta chains. To control for contamination, each cDNA library was double barcoded with a SMART-Mk sample barcode plus Illumina barcodes. TruSeq adapter sequences, together with Illumina sample barcodes, were added in two successive PCR steps. TCR alpha and beta cDNA libraries were sequenced on the Illumina HiSeq platform with custom primers. Regarding the original processing steps: MiGEC was used to process raw reads and extract unique molecular identifiers, and MiXCR was used to find CDR3 positions. Recombination models were inferred per individual with the repgenHMM and IGoR tools using an EM algorithm. Shared clonotype analysis was performed with the tcR package in R, normalizing sharing by the product of cloneset sizes. To study raw recombination without the effects of thymic and clonal selection, out-of-frame nonproductive sequences were analyzed. TCRdb redid the processing of the public reads, applying fastp at Q25 and MiXCR, and retained in-frame beta chains. Merged by CDR3 protein, the rows form single entries marked with the most common genes and DNA. These V and J calls are TCRdb output, not the study's own analysis. The sample profile shows approximately 250,000 distinct CDR3 sequences; 5.5% to 7.5% of them were found once. The ten largest clones represent roughly 15% of the sample.

Via the germline V gene (reference sequence), CDR1 is SEHNR and CDR2 FQNEAQ. Trimming takes 1 base from V and 1 base from J, and the germline ends sit 11 bases apart. From the cysteine through the phenylalanine, the CDR3 covers 15 amino acids. CDR3 DNA only is kept here, 45 bases in frame from base 1. This clonotype was seen at least ten times. Its antigen is currently not known. The sample holds no much larger clone one base away, and base qualities are not on file. These same data were also listed under a study on T cells expressing NK-cell markers. The second paper states: Three sorted T-cell subsets (CD3+CD56+NKG2C+, CD3+CD56+NKG2C- and CD3+CD56-NKG2C+) from roughly eight donors had their TCR beta-chain repertoires profiled. Among the eight sequenced donors, only one was HCMV-seronegative, while the other seven were HCMV-seropositive. To restrict sorting to alphabetaTCR-expressing T cells, an anti-gammadeltaTCR antibody was added in several experiments. For six donors, the dominant CD3+CD56+NKG2C+ clonotypes were among the top 10 CD8+ clonotypes and accounted for roughly 1.0-7.5% of CD8+ T cells. Those dominant clonotypes were again the most abundant among CD3+CD56-NKG2C+ cells in a few donors, at roughly 28.3-65%. Whether the expanded NKG2C-expressing T cell clones were specific for HCMV antigens remained unclear. The eight sequenced donors were randomly selected healthy volunteers, three men and five women. HCMV serostatus was determined by detecting HCMV-specific IgG in serum with a commercial ELISA kit. MIGEC handled demultiplexing of the reads and grouping by UMI, while MiTCR was used to assemble and quantify clonotypes. To exclude erroneous sequences, any TCR cDNA sequence not supported by at least two reads was discarded. Downstream repertoire analysis used the tcR package, and clonotypes were matched across fractions by CDR3 nucleotide sequence plus V segment. VDJmatch was used to annotate antigen specificity against VDJdb, with one amino acid substitution in CDR3 allowed.

This receptor was obtained from a woman between 18 and 29 years old in good health. Sequencing input: CD8+ T cells sorted from blood. This receptor chain uses TRBV7-9 and TRBJ2-7; TRBD1 could be the D gene, as 6 bases match. Here is the DNA: TGTGCCAGCAGCTTAGGTCCGGACAGTTCCTACGAGCAGTACTTC. Its protein product is CASSLGPDSSYEQYF. Reference TRBV7-9 and TRBJ2-7 proteins supply the regions before and after the CDR3; the full variable domain is: DTGVSQNPRHKITKRGQNVTFRCDPISEHNRLYWYRQTLGQGPEFLTYFQNEAQLEKSRLLSDRFSAERPKGSFSTLEIQRTEQGDSAMYLCASSLGPDSSYEQYFGPGTRLTVT.